These 30 T cell receptor beta chains came from one sample sequenced in a study of blood T cell repertoires in COVID-19. Method: immunoSEQ multiplex PCR; TCRdb's copy keeps in-frame clones and lacks some. This sample has 150,000 to 160,000 clones; roughly 88% occur once, and the top ten carry almost 10%. Material for sequencing was peripheral blood. These receptors were collected from a woman aged 45-60 years with acute or convalescent COVID-19.

The V gene is TRBV7-6, the J gene TRBJ2-5; D not resolved. The CDR3 contains 15 residues. Trimming took 6 bases from V and 2 from J, leaving 16 bases between them. Per germline, CDR1 SGHVS and CDR2 FNYEAQ. The CDR3 loop is CASSVVAPPQETQYF. The CDR3 nucleotides are TGTGCCAGCAGTGTAGTAGCCCCGCCGCAAGAGACCCAGTACTTC.

V is TRBV25-1 and J is TRBJ2-1; 9 positions match TRBD1. J was trimmed by 2 bases and V by 3 bases; bases with no gene match: 5. The CDR3 runs to 16 residues. CDR1 and CDR2 (germline): MGHDK, SYGVNS. CDR3 residues: CASSDLRDRAYNEQFF. CDR3 coding DNA: TGTGCCAGCAGTGACCTCAGGGACAGGGCCTACAATGAGCAGTTCTTC.

Only one count was recorded for this clone. The chain links TRBV7-3 to TRBJ1-1, with 11 nucleotides matching TRBD1. The CDR3 runs 15 residues. With 5 bases clipped from V and 4 bases from J, the junction kept 6 bases outside the gene matches. Germline CDR1 SGHTA, CDR2 FQGTGA. CDR3: CASSRGDRGFTEAFF. CDR3 bases: TGTGCCAGCAGCCGCGGGGACAGGGGGTTCACTGAAGCTTTCTTT.

The chain recombines TRBV4-3 with TRBJ1-4; D is perhaps TRBD1 (6 bases). The CDR3 consists of 15 residues. Trimming cost V 0 bases and J 9 bases, with 14 bases left between them. From germline, CDR1 is LGHNA and CDR2 YSLEER. CDR3 coding DNA: TGCGCCAGCAGCCAAGAACAGGGAATAATGCAAAAACTGTTTTTT. Its protein is CASSQEQGIMQKLFF.

This chain links TRBV11-2 with TRBJ1-1; D is possibly TRBD1 (6 bases). Trimming took 1 base from V and 11 from J, leaving 17 bases between them. This CDR3 is built from 14 residues. Per the germline V gene, CDR1 is SGHAT and CDR2 is FQNNGV. The CDR3 DNA reads TGTGCCAGCAGCTTAGTGGACAGTGGCCCAGGGGCTTTCTTT. Its translation: CASSLVDSGPGAFF.

This chain links TRBV5-6 with TRBJ1-1; no firm D call. Trimming removed 0 bases from V and 3 bases from J, with 9 bases in between. CDR1 SGHDT and CDR2 YYEEEE come from the germline V gene. The CDR3 length is 14 residues. CDR3 residues: CASSLVGSYTEAFF. The CDR3 bases are TGTGCCAGCAGCTTGGTGGGCAGTTACACTGAAGCTTTCTTT.

This clone turned up a few times. This chain uses TRBV19 with TRBJ1-4; no definite D call. Germline V gene sequence: CDR1 LNHDA, CDR2 SQIVND (reference sequence). The V end lost 5 bases, the J end lost 0 bases, and 10 bases lay between the germline ends. The CDR3 covers 15 residues. As DNA, the CDR3 is TGTGCCAGTAGTTTACGGGGTGCAACTAATGAAAAACTGTTTTTT. Translated: CASSLRGATNEKLFF.

The chain has TRBV4-2 and TRBJ1-2; D is possibly TRBD1 (6 bases). The germline gives CDR1 LGHNA, CDR2 YNFKEQ. The CDR3 extends over 14 amino acids. Trimming removed 4 bases from V and 4 bases from J, with 13 bases in between. DNA for the CDR3: TGTGCCAGCAGCCCCTCAGGGGTGGGCTATGGCTACACCTTC. Translating gives CASSPSGVGYGYTF.

This chain links TRBV5-1 with TRBJ1-1; maybe TRBD1 (5 bases). CDR1 is SGHRS and CDR2 is YFSETQ in the germline V gene. The ends were cut back, 2 bases at V and 1 base at J, with 9 bases in the middle. CDR3 length: 14 amino acids. CDR3 coding DNA: TGCGCCAGCAGCTTACAGGTTGCGAACACTGAAGCTTTCTTT. Translated: CASSLQVANTEAFF.

The chain links TRBV28 to TRBJ2-7; D might be TRBD2 (6 bases). The CDR3 spans 15 residues. Trimming left V 8 bases short and J 4 bases short, with 21 bases between. Germline CDR1 is MDHEN and CDR2 is SYDVKM. The CDR3 spells CASGGTGLPSYEQYF. In nucleotides, the CDR3 is TGTGCCAGCGGGGGGACGGGACTGCCTTCGTACGAGCAGTACTTC.

J is TRBJ1-1 and V is TRBV5-6; 9 bases fit TRBD1. The CDR3 spans 15 residues. Trimming removed 4 bases from V and 7 bases from J; junction bases left unmatched: 11. Germline CDR1 reads SGHDT; CDR2 reads YYEEEE. CDR3 coding DNA: TGTGCCAGCAGCCTGAAGGGACAGGGTATAGGTGAAGCTTTCTTT. Protein sequence: CASSLKGQGIGEAFF.

The rearrangement joins TRBV5-4 to TRBJ1-1, with D possibly being TRBD1 (5 bases). CDR1 is SGHNT, CDR2 YYREEE, per germline (reference sequence). Trimming removed 0 bases at V and 1 base at J, with 7 bases between. This CDR3 has 14 residues. The chain's CDR3 is CASSLAGQNTEAFF. DNA for the CDR3: TGTGCCAGCAGCTTGGCCGGACAGAACACTGAAGCTTTCTTT.

DNA for the CDR3: TGTGCCAGCAGTTACTCGCAGTATAATTCACCCCTCCACTTT. Amino acids: CASSYSQYNSPLHF. V usage is TRBV6-5 and J usage is TRBJ1-6; D ambiguous. The CDR3 contains 14 residues. V shed 0 bases and J shed 4 bases, with 4 bases lying between them. CDR1 is MNHEY and CDR2 is SVGAGI in the germline V gene.

The V gene is TRBV18, the J gene TRBJ1-1; D perhaps matches TRBD1 (5 bases). In germline, CDR1 is KGHSH, CDR2 LQKENI. V was trimmed by 3 bases and J by 4 bases, leaving 18 bases between them. This CDR3 has 16 amino acids. DNA of the CDR3: TGTGCCAGCTCACCGATCGGGTTTTGGGGGGGCACTGAAGCTTTCTTT. This gives the protein CASSPIGFWGGTEAFF.

This chain uses TRBV12-5 with TRBJ2-5, with a tentative D call TRBD2 (6 bases). CDR1 LGHNT and CDR2 FRNRAP come from the germline V gene. There are 15 residues in the CDR3. Trimming pared 2 bases from V and 7 bases from J, leaving 17 bases between. The CDR3 coding sequence is TGTGCTAGTGGTTTGATGTCAGGGTCGGAGGGGACCCAGTACTTC. It codes for CASGLMSGSEGTQYF.

The chain combines TRBV27 with TRBJ2-7; tentative D call: TRBD2 (6 bases). V was shortened by 10 bases and J by 3 bases, with 16 bases between the two germline ends. The CDR3 extends over 13 amino acids. The germline CDR1 and CDR2 sequences are MNHEY and SMNVEV (reference sequence). Here the CDR3 DNA reads TGTGCCACTCGGGTAGTCGGGAGCTACGAGCAGTACTTC. It codes for CATRVVGSYEQYF.

This clone has a handful of counts. The rearrangement uses TRBV5-6 and TRBJ1-1, with TRBD1 identical over 11 bases. Germline V lookup: CDR1 SGHDT, CDR2 YYEEEE. This CDR3 contains 13 residues. V shed 5 bases, J shed 6 bases, and the junction held 3 bases outside the gene matches. CDR3: CASRSGQGAEAFF. The CDR3 DNA reads TGTGCCAGCAGGTCGGGACAGGGGGCTGAAGCTTTCTTT.

The chain carries TRBV5-1 and TRBJ2-7, with D unclear. Germline V gene lookup returns CDR1 SGHRS and CDR2 YFSETQ. Between the trimmed V and J ends, which lost 4 bases and 2 bases, there was a span of 13 bases. The length of the CDR3 is 14 residues. CDR3 loop: CASSMGQAPYEQYF. The CDR3 coding sequence is TGCGCCAGCAGCATGGGCCAAGCCCCCTACGAGCAGTACTTC.

This sequence joins TRBV19 and TRBJ1-1, with 7 bases matching TRBD1. CDR1 is LNHDA, CDR2 SQIVND, per germline (reference sequence). V trimming: 6 bases; J trimming: 4 bases; junction bases outside the gene matches: 5. The CDR3 runs 13 residues. The CDR3 loop reads CASRMTGITEAFF. CDR3 sequence (DNA): TGTGCCAGTAGAATGACAGGGATCACTGAAGCTTTCTTT.

This clone was picked up a small number of times. The V and J genes are TRBV30 and TRBJ1-5; 12 nucleotides agree with TRBD1. Germline CDR1 reads GTSNPN; CDR2 reads SVGIG (reference sequence). The J segment lost 6 bases and the V segment lost 2 bases, leaving 8 bases of the junction unmatched. The CDR3 length is 16 residues. The CDR3 loop reads CAWSSGTGGFSQPQHF. The DNA for the CDR3 is TGTGCCTGGAGTTCCGGGACAGGGGGCTTTAGTCAGCCCCAGCATTTT.

V usage is TRBV7-2 and J usage is TRBJ1-4, with D unclear. This CDR3 is built from 14 residues. Between the trimmed V and J ends, which lost 2 bases and 3 bases, there was a span of 7 bases. CDR1 and CDR2 (germline): SGHTA, FQGNSA. The CDR3, as DNA: TGTGCCAGCAGCTTAAAGGCGGCTAATGAAAAACTGTTTTTT. It specifies CASSLKAANEKLFF. Together with reference TRBV7-2 and TRBJ1-4, the CDR3 gives the full variable domain: GAGVSQSPSNKVTEKGKDVELRCDPISGHTALYWYRQSLGQGLEFLIYFQGNSAPDKSGLPSDRFSAERTGGSVSTLTIQRTQQEDSAVYLCASSLKAANEKLFFGSGTQLSVL.

This chain connects TRBV7-2 to TRBJ2-7; 8 bases fit TRBD2. Germline CDR1 is SGHTA and CDR2 is FQGNSA. The CDR3 runs 12 residues. The J segment lost 10 bases and the V segment lost 1 base, leaving 3 bases of the junction unmatched. The CDR3 loop reads CASSLVAGPQYF. For the CDR3, the DNA is TGTGCCAGCAGCTTAGTAGCGGGGCCACAGTACTTC.

The gene calls are TRBV7-9 and TRBJ2-2, with unresolved D. The V and J ends lost 3 bases and 5 bases respectively, with 4 bases between them. Germline CDR1 and CDR2: SEHNR and FQNEAQ (reference sequence). The CDR3 sequence is 12 residues long. CDR3: CASSFETGELFF. CDR3 nucleotides: TGTGCCAGCAGCTTCGAGACCGGGGAGCTGTTTTTT.

CDR3 sequence reads: CASSPPTSGGYEQYF. The CDR3 DNA reads as TGCGCCAGCAGCCCCCCCACTAGCGGGGGCTACGAGCAGTACTTC. The rearrangement links TRBV4-3 to TRBJ2-7; TRBD2 matches 11 bases. Trimming took 4 bases from V and 3 from J; bases not matched to a gene: 5. The V gene's germline CDR1 is LGHNA and CDR2 YSLEER. The CDR3 totals 15 residues.

The rearrangement uses TRBV10-3 and TRBJ2-1; possibly TRBD2 for D (5 bases). Germline CDR1 ENHRY, CDR2 SYGVKD. V was clipped by 6 bases and J by 3 bases, with 15 bases between them. CDR3 length equals 15 residues. CDR3 nucleotides: TGTGCCATCAGCTACACGGGGTCCGGCTACAATGAGCAGTTCTTC. This sequence encodes CAISYTGSGYNEQFF.

The chain couples TRBV6-2 or TRBV6-3 to TRBJ1-5; D is ambiguous. The germline CDR1 and CDR2 sequences are MNHEY and SVGEGT. This CDR3 region has 13 residues. V dropped 3 bases and J dropped 4 bases, with 7 bases sitting between them. As DNA, the CDR3 is TGTGCCAGCAGTTATGACGGGAATCAGCCCCAGCATTTT. Protein product: CASSYDGNQPQHF.

The V and J genes are TRBV7-2 and TRBJ1-2, with 10 bases matching TRBD1. This CDR3 contains 15 residues. From germline, CDR1 is SGHTA and CDR2 FQGNSA. V dropped 4 bases and J dropped 7; count of bases not matched to a gene: 9. The CDR3 region has the DNA TGTGCCAGCAGCTCAAGGGGACAGGGGCGGGGTGGCTACACCTTC. It translates to CASSSRGQGRGGYTF.

The CDR3 here is CASSPIGGPLDEQYF. As DNA, the CDR3 is TGTGCCAGCTCACCAATCGGGGGTCCCCTCGACGAGCAGTACTTC. V usage is TRBV18 and J usage is TRBJ2-7, with D maybe TRBD2 (6 bases). Trimming pared 2 bases from V and 5 bases from J, leaving 16 bases between. The CDR3 loop spans 15 amino acids. The germline V gene has CDR1 KGHSH and CDR2 LQKENI.

The chain combines TRBV6-5 with TRBJ1-1; 7 bases are a match to TRBD1. Trimming took 9 bases from V and 3 from J; bases not matched to a gene: 7. Germline-derived CDR1 and CDR2 are MNHEY and SVGAGI. The CDR3 is 13 amino acids. CDR3 in DNA: TGTGCCAGTGACATAACAGGGGACACTGAAGCTTTCTTT. Protein product: CASDITGDTEAFF.

J is TRBJ2-1 and V is TRBV29-1; 9 nucleotides line up with TRBD1. The trim removed 6 bases at V and 3 bases at J, leaving 18 bases unmatched. Germline-derived CDR1 and CDR2 are SQVTM and ANQGSEA. This CDR3 is 18 amino acids long. The CDR3 nucleotides are TGCAGCGTACCCGGCGGGGGACAGGGTATCTTAAACTACAATGAGCAGTTCTTC. It codes for CSVPGGGQGILNYNEQFF.